This T cell receptor (beta chain) was sequenced for a study of tumor-infiltrating lymphocytes in primary liver carcinoma. Study in general: Surgical resection was the treatment these patients received for primary liver carcinoma.

Starting material of roughly 550 ng total RNA yielded TCR beta cDNA via a constant-region primer. It was through three nested multiplex PCR rounds of slightly modified ARM-PCR that TCR beta libraries arose. Investigators reported that the first two PCR rounds, at 10 cycles each, used TRBV1-TRBV30 forward primers with a C-beta reverse primer. From the multiplex PCR reads, TCRdb called clonotypes with MiXCR, one entry per CDR3 protein. The sample has 300,000 to 400,000 distinct CDR3 sequences; 60% to 80% are singletons. Germline DNA was also extracted, and blood RNA was taken from unsorted whole blood. This CDR3 contains 15 residues. Germline CDR1 is LGHNA and CDR2 is YNFKEQ. The V end lost 0 bases, the J end lost 1 base, and 9 bases lay between the germline ends. This clonotype has ten or more counts.

Sequencing input: peripheral blood. V gene TRBV4-2 combines with J gene TRBJ2-5; unclear D gene. The receptor was isolated from a man aged 35-49 years with primary liver carcinoma and hepatitis B virus infection. CDR3 amino acids: CASSQDMYVQETQYF. In DNA, the CDR3 is TGTGCCAGCAGCCAAGATATGTACGTCCAAGAGACCCAGTACTTC.